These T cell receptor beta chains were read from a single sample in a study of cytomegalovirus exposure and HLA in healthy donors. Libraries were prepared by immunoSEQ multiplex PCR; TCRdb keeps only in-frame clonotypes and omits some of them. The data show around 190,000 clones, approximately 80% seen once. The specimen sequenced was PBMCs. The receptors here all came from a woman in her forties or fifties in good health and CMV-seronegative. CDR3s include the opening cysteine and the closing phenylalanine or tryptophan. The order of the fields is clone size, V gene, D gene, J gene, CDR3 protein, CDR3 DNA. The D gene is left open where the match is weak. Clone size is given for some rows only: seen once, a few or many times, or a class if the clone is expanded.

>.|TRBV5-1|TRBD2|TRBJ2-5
CASSFSGGGQETQYF
TGCGCCAGCAGCTTTAGCGGGGGGGGGCAAGAGACCCAGTACTTC
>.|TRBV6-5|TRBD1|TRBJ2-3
CASSTTGGTDTQYF
TGTGCCAGCAGCACTACAGGGGGCACAGATACGCAGTATTTT
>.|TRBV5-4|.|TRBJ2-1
CASSFQGRMDEQFF
TGTGCCAGCAGCTTCCAGGGTCGGATGGATGAGCAGTTCTTC
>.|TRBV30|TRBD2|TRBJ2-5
CAWSWGGSLQETQYF
TGTGCCTGGAGTTGGGGCGGGAGTCTTCAAGAGACCCAGTACTTC
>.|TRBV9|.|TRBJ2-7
CASSPLHGPEEQYF
TGTGCCAGCAGCCCTCTCCATGGGCCCGAGGAGCAGTACTTC
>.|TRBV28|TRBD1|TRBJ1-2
CASRYNRGWGGYTF
TGTGCCAGCAGATACAACAGGGGCTGGGGCGGCTACACCTTC
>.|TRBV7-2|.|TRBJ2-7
CASSLGDRIYEQYF
TGTGCCAGCAGCTTAGGTGACAGGATCTACGAGCAGTACTTC
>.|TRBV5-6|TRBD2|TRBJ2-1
CASSPDSGGGYNEQFF
TGTGCCAGCAGCCCGGACTCGGGGGGGGGCTACAATGAGCAGTTCTTC
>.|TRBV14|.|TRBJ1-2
CASSQAPLVAGYTF
TGTGCCAGCAGCCAAGCCCCATTGGTGGCTGGCTACACCTTC
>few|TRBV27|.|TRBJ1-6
CASTPFFGLGDNSPLHF
TGTGCCAGCACCCCCTTTTTTGGCCTCGGGGATAATTCACCCCTCCACTTT
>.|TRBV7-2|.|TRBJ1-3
CASSPGQGWVTIYF
TGTGCCAGCAGCCCAGGACAAGGATGGGTCACCATATATTTT
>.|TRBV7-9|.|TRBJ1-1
CASSLVEGTEAFF
TGTGCCAGCAGCTTAGTCGAGGGCACTGAAGCTTTCTTT
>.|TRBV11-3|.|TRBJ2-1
CASSLVSSGYNEQFF
TGTGCCAGCAGCTTAGTGTCTAGTGGGTACAATGAGCAGTTCTTC
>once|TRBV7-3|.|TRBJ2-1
CASSTPQTRPGDGYNEQFF
TGTGCCAGCAGCACCCCCCAGACCCGGCCTGGAGACGGATACAATGAGCAGTTCTTC
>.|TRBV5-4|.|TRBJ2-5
CASSSPSQETQYF
TGTGCCAGCAGCTCCCCGTCCCAAGAGACCCAGTACTTC
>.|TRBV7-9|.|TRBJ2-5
CASLGVAQETQYF
TGTGCCAGCTTAGGGGTGGCTCAAGAGACCCAGTACTTC
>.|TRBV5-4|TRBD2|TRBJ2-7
CASSAPYNSGRNYEQYF
TGTGCCAGCAGCGCCCCATATAACTCCGGGAGGAACTACGAGCAGTACTTC
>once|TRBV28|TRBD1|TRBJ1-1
CASSLWTFRTGVQNTEAFF
TGTGCCAGCAGTTTATGGACCTTTAGGACAGGGGTGCAGAACACTGAAGCTTTCTTT
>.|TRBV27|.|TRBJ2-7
CASSSQVSSYEQYF
TGTGCCAGCAGCAGTCAGGTCAGCTCCTACGAGCAGTACTTC
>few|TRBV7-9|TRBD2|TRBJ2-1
CASSPTGGIAYNEQFF
TGTGCCAGCAGCCCCACCGGGGGGATAGCCTACAATGAGCAGTTCTTC
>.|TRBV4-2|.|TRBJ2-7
CASSQDSEAGYEQYF
TGTGCCAGCAGCCAAGATTCCGAAGCGGGCTACGAGCAGTACTTC
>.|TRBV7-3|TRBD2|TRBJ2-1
CASSSGLAGGNEQFF
TGTGCCAGCAGCTCAGGACTAGCGGGAGGTAATGAGCAGTTCTTC
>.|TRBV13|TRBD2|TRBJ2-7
CASSLQSGNDYEQYF
TGTGCCAGCAGCCTCCAAAGCGGGAACGACTACGAGCAGTACTTC
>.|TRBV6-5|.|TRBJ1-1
CASSRRGRGTEAFF
TGTGCCAGCAGTCGACGGGGGAGGGGGACTGAAGCTTTCTTT
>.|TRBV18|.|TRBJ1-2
CASSPGGEANYGYTF
TGTGCCAGCTCACCAGGCGGGGAAGCTAACTATGGCTACACCTTC
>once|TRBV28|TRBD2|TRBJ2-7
CASSFRTSSTYEQYF
TGTGCCAGCAGTTTTCGGACTAGCTCAACATACGAGCAGTACTTC
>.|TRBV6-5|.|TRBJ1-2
CASSYGEANYGYTF
TGTGCCAGCAGTTACGGGGAGGCGAACTATGGCTACACCTTC